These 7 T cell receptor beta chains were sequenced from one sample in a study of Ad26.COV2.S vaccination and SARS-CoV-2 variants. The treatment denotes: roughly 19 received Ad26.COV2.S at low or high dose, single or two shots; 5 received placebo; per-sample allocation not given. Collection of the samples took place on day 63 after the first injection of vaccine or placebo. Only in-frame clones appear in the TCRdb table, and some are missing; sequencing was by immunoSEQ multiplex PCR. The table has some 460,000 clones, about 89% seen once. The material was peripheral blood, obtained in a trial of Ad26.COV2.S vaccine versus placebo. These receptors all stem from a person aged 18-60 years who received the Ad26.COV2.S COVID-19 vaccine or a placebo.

CDR3 DNA sequence: TGTGCCAGCAGCTTAGTGTCTACAGGGGGCAATGAGCAGTTCTTC. Amino acids: CASSLVSTGGNEQFF. J is TRBJ2-1 and V is TRBV11-3; 8 bases are shared with TRBD1. There are 15 residues in the CDR3. In germline, CDR1 is SGHNT, CDR2 YENEEA. The V gene end was trimmed by 1 base and the J gene end by 6 bases; junction bases not matched to a gene: 5.

The CDR3 region has the DNA TGTGCCAGCGGAGTCTCCTACAATGAGCAGTTCTTC. Protein product: CASGVSYNEQFF. V and J are TRBV9 and TRBJ2-1; no clear D. Deletions cut 7 bases from V and 0 bases from J, with 5 bases between. This CDR3 has 12 residues. Looked up from germline, CDR1 is SGDLS and CDR2 is YYNGEE.

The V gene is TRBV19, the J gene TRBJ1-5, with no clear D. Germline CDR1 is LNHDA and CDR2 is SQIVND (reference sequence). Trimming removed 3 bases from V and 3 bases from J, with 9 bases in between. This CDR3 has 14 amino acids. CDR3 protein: CASSMGGYNQPQHF. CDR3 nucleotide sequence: TGTGCCAGTAGTATGGGAGGGTACAATCAGCCCCAGCATTTT.

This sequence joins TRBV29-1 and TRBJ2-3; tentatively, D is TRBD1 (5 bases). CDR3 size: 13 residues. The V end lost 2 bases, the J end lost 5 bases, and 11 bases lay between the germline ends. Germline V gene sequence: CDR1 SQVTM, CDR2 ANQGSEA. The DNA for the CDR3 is TGCAGCGTTGAACTGACAGCAGTAGATACGCAGTATTTT. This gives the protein CSVELTAVDTQYF.

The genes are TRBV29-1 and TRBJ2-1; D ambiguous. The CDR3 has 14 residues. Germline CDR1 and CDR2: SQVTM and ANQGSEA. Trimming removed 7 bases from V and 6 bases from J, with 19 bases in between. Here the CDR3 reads CSADGPRRFNEQFF. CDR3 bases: TGCAGCGCCGACGGACCACGCCGTTTCAATGAGCAGTTCTTC.

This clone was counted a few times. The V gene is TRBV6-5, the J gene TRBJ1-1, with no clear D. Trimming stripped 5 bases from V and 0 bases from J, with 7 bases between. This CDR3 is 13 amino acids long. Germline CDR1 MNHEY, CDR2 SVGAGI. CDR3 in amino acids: CASSTNMNTEAFF. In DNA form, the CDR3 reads TGTGCCAGCAGTACGAACATGAACACTGAAGCTTTCTTT.

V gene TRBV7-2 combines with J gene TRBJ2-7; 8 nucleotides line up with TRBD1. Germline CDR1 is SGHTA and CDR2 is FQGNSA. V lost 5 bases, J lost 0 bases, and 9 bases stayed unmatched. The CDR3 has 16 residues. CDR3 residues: CASSPRHGTGSYEQYF. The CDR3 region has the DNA TGTGCCAGCAGCCCGCGTCACGGGACAGGCTCCTACGAGCAGTACTTC.